What follows describes a single TCR beta chain. Antigen unknown. 13 Jbeta primers and 60 Vbeta primers were used for the PCR. The method was immunoSEQ multiplex PCR; TCRdb's version includes in-frame clones alone and lacks a portion of them. The table includes around 64,000 clones, 60% to 80% detected once. These data are taken from a study of cytomegalovirus exposure and HLA in healthy donors. Points from the study as a whole: Immune exposure data for these donors was limited to CMV serostatus.

Sequenced material: PBMCs. This TCR was recovered from a woman between 25 and 40 years old in good health and CMV-seropositive.

CDR3 nucleotides: TGTGCCAGCAGTACCGGAGGCGGAGGCTACGAGCAGTACTTC. This sequence encodes CASSTGGGGYEQYF. The genes are TRBV2 and TRBJ2-7; D perhaps matches TRBD2 (5 bases). V was cut by 5 bases and J by 3 bases, with 14 bases left in between. The CDR3 runs 14 residues. CDR1 and CDR2 (germline): SNHLY, FYNNEI.